The next 23 T cell receptor beta chains were all read from a single sample in a study of blood T cells in healthy people across ages. It was with a sample-barcoded 5' primer and a J-beta primer mix that a second PCR of roughly 6 to 11 cycles was run. TCRdb fed the 5' RACE reads into MiXCR, producing one record per CDR3 protein. Counted here are 600,000 to 1,000,000 distinct CDR3 sequences, 20% to 25% occurring once; the ten biggest clones make up roughly 3.5%. A further study also used this sample, focusing on T cells of mothers and their children.

Sequenced material: blood. These receptors all stem from a boy aged 10-17 years in good health.

There are a few counts of this clonotype. The genes are TRBV20-1 and TRBJ2-5; D remains unclear. V lost 5 bases and J lost 9, with 13 bases in between. CDR3 length: 11 residues. Per germline, CDR1 DFQATT and CDR2 SNEGSKA (reference sequence). The CDR3 spells CSAPRAAAQYF. Here the CDR3 DNA reads TGCAGTGCTCCTAGGGCCGCGGCCCAGTACTTC.

CDR3 in DNA: TGCAGTGCCAGCCCCCGTGCATCGAACACTGAAGCTTTCTTT. Translated, it gives CSASPRASNTEAFF. The chain employs TRBV20-1 and TRBJ1-1, with D unclear. With 6 bases removed from V and 1 base from J, the gap between germline ends came to 15 bases. Germline CDR1 DFQATT, CDR2 SNEGSKA (reference sequence). The CDR3 is made up of 14 amino acids.

V usage is TRBV4-3 and J usage is TRBJ2-1, with 9 bases matching TRBD2. The CDR3 contains 15 residues. Germline assignment: CDR1 LGHNA and CDR2 YSLEER. With 5 bases clipped from V and 5 bases from J, the junction kept 7 bases outside the gene matches. As DNA, the CDR3 is TGCGCCAGCAGCAAGGGACTAGCTGTGGACAATGAGCAGTTCTTC. It translates to CASSKGLAVDNEQFF.

This chain links TRBV7-2 with TRBJ2-1; D ambiguous. Trimming took 3 bases from V and 6 from J, leaving 15 bases between them. In germline, CDR1 is SGHTA, CDR2 FQGNSA. The CDR3 runs 15 residues. The CDR3: CASSLAVSGSNEQFF. CDR3 DNA sequence: TGTGCCAGCAGCTTGGCGGTATCTGGTTCCAATGAGCAGTTCTTC.

This clonotype was counted between two and nine times. The chain couples TRBV9 to TRBJ1-6; TRBD1 aligns across 9 bases. CDR1 and CDR2 (germline): SGDLS, YYNGEE. V was clipped by 0 bases and J by 10 bases; unmatched bases: 5. This CDR3 region has 15 residues. CDR3 nucleotides: TGTGCCAGCAGCGTAGGAGGACAGGGGTCGTCACCCCTCCACTTT. Its protein is CASSVGGQGSSPLHF.

The rearrangement joins TRBV10-3 to TRBJ1-4; D possibly corresponds to TRBD1 (5 bases). Trimming removed 3 bases at V and 6 bases at J, with 8 bases between. CDR1 and CDR2 from the germline V gene are ENHRY and SYGVKD. This CDR3 contains 13 residues. This chain's CDR3 is CAISDREDEKLFF. The CDR3 bases are TGTGCCATCAGTGACAGGGAGGATGAAAAACTGTTTTTT.

V gene TRBV12-3 or TRBV12-4 combines with J gene TRBJ1-6; 7 bases agree with TRBD1. CDR3 length: 13 amino acids. J gave up 7 bases and V 8 bases, and 5 bases lay outside the gene matches. The CDR3 nucleotides are TGTGCCAGCGCCGGGACAGCGAATTCACCCCTCCACTTT. The encoded protein is CASAGTANSPLHF.

This clonotype was observed a few times. V is TRBV28 and J is TRBJ2-5, with TRBD1 identical over 9 bases. This CDR3 contains 16 residues. Germline loops: CDR1 MDHEN, CDR2 SYDVKM. Trimming cost V 5 bases and J 3 bases; bases outside gene matches: 10. The DNA for the CDR3 is TGTGCCAGCAGTCTTAACAGGGGGCGGCTGGAAGAGACCCAGTACTTC. Translating gives CASSLNRGRLEETQYF. Drawing the rest from reference TRBV28 and TRBJ2-5, the complete variable domain is DVKVTQSSRYLVKRTGEKVFLECVQDMDHENMFWYRQDPGLGLRLIYFSYDVKMKEKGDIPEGYSVSREKKERFSLILESASTNQTSMYLCASSLNRGRLEETQYFGPGTRLLVL.

This clonotype was recorded many times. V and J are TRBV12-3 or TRBV12-4 and TRBJ2-3; D assignment may be TRBD1 or TRBD2 (5 bases each). The CDR3 contains 14 residues. V lost 1 base to trimming and J lost 9 bases, with 14 bases between them. Here the CDR3 reads CASSLGAMGVTQYF. CDR3 coding DNA: TGTGCCAGCAGTTTAGGTGCTATGGGGGTAACGCAGTATTTT.

This chain connects TRBV28 to TRBJ2-5, with D tentatively TRBD2 (6 bases). The V end lost 3 bases, the J end lost 3 bases, and 11 bases lay between the germline ends. CDR1 and CDR2 (germline): MDHEN, SYDVKM. This CDR3 comprises 14 residues. This CDR3 is CASSFTGEEETQYF. The CDR3 coding sequence is TGTGCCAGCAGTTTTACGGGAGAGGAAGAGACCCAGTACTTC.

Only a few counts were recorded for this clonotype. This chain joins TRBV15 and TRBJ2-3; 9 bases are shared with TRBD2. Germline trimming cut 2 bases from V and 6 bases from J; bases unmatched to any gene: 3. The CDR3 is made up of 14 amino acids. CDR1 is LNHNV, CDR2 YYDKDF, per germline (reference sequence). DNA for the CDR3: TGTGCCACCAGCAGAAGCGGGAGGACGGATACGCAGTATTTT. Protein sequence: CATSRSGRTDTQYF.

The chain uses TRBV7-8 and TRBJ2-7, with 7 bases lining up with TRBD1. This CDR3 region has 15 residues. The ends lost 4 bases at V and 0 bases at J; junction bases unmatched: 6. Germline assignment: CDR1 SGHVS and CDR2 FQNEAQ. Here the CDR3 DNA reads TGTGCCAGCAGCTCATTGGACAGGAGCTCCTACGAGCAGTACTTC. The encoded protein is CASSSLDRSSYEQYF. Together with reference TRBV7-8 and TRBJ2-7, the CDR3 gives the full variable domain: GAGVSQSPRYKVAKRGQDVALRCDPISGHVSLFWYQQALGQGPEFLTYFQNEAQLDKSGLPSDRFFAERPEGSVSTLKIQRTQQEDSAVYLCASSSLDRSSYEQYFGPGTRLTVT.

The J gene is TRBJ2-2, the V gene TRBV7-2; D is undetermined. CDR3 length equals 16 residues. Germline CDR1 reads SGHTA; CDR2 reads FQGNSA. V was trimmed by 4 bases and J by 0 bases, leaving 12 bases between them. The CDR3: CASSSYMRPNTGELFF. As DNA, the CDR3 is TGTGCCAGCAGCTCCTACATGCGACCGAACACCGGGGAGCTGTTTTTT.

This clonotype was seen a few times. This chain uses TRBV30 with TRBJ1-4; possible D gene TRBD1, 5 bases. Germline V CDR1 and CDR2: GTSNPN, SVGIG (reference sequence). This CDR3 is 14 amino acids long. Between the trimmed V and J ends, which lost 3 bases and 5 bases, there was a span of 13 bases. The DNA for the CDR3 is TGTGCCTGGAGACGCGACAGTAAGAATGAAAAACTGTTTTTT. This codes for CAWRRDSKNEKLFF.

The chain has TRBV6-2 or TRBV6-3 and TRBJ2-3; 10 bases are a match to TRBD1. Losses at the gene ends were 5 bases for V and 8 bases for J; bases not matched to a gene: 10. Germline values: CDR1 MNHEY, CDR2 SVGEGT. This CDR3 region has 15 residues. DNA for the CDR3: TGTGCCAGCAGTGGGCCGGGACAGGGGATTGGTACGCAGTATTTT. It encodes CASSGPGQGIGTQYF.

The chain links TRBV20-1 to TRBJ2-3; 10 positions match TRBD2. CDR3 length equals 13 residues. V gave up 3 bases and J gave up 5 bases; unmatched junction bases: 2. Germline V gives CDR1 DFQATT, CDR2 SNEGSKA (reference sequence). CDR3 DNA: TGCAGTGCTAGCCGGACTAGCGGAGATACGCAGTATTTT. This gives the protein CSASRTSGDTQYF.

The J gene is TRBJ2-5, the V gene TRBV12-3 or TRBV12-4; a possible D gene is TRBD1 (5 bases). V lost 3 bases and J lost 3, with 11 bases in between. The CDR3 totals 14 residues. The CDR3 loop reads CASSLTVLKETQYF. CDR3 DNA sequence: TGTGCCAGCAGTTTGACAGTACTAAAAGAGACCCAGTACTTC.

This clonotype was picked up a small number of times. The chain carries TRBV29-1 and TRBJ1-4, with TRBD1 matching over 10 bases. Germline V CDR1 and CDR2: SQVTM, ANQGSEA. The CDR3 is made up of 15 amino acids. The ends lost 1 base at V and 7 bases at J; junction bases unmatched: 6. In DNA form, the CDR3 reads TGCAGCGTTGAAGTAGCGGGACAGGGGCTTGAAAAACTGTTTTTT. This codes for CSVEVAGQGLEKLFF.

There are a few counts of this clonotype. This chain joins TRBV27 and TRBJ1-5, with D possibly matching TRBD1 (5 bases). Germline lookup yields CDR1 MNHEY and CDR2 SMNVEV (reference sequence). V lost 7 bases and J lost 6, with 13 bases in between. The CDR3 is made up of 13 amino acids. The CDR3 nucleotides read TGTGCCAGCAAGGGGCCCGGGCGTCAGCCCCAGCATTTT. This codes for CASKGPGRQPQHF.

The chain is built from TRBV4-3 and TRBJ2-5; D uncertain. Judging by the DNA end, TRBJ2-1 fits better; the J call may be wrong. The CDR3 runs to 15 residues. CDR1 LGHNA and CDR2 YSLEER come from the germline V gene. CDR3 in DNA: TGCGCCAGCAGCCAAGATGGGCCAAACTACAATGAGCAGTTCTTC. Encoded protein: CASSQDGPNYNEQFF.

The chain carries TRBV30 and TRBJ1-4; 10 bases align to TRBD1. The CDR3 extends over 12 amino acids. Per germline, CDR1 GTSNPN and CDR2 SVGIG (reference sequence). The CDR3 DNA reads TGTGCGGGGACAGGGGACGGTGAAAAACTGTTTTTT. This sequence encodes CAGTGDGEKLFF. Variable domain in full (rest from reference TRBV30 and TRBJ1-4): SQTIHQWPATLVQPVGSPLSLECTVEGTSNPNLYWYRQAAGRGLQLLFYSVGIGQISSEVPQNLSASRPQDRQFILSSKKLLLSDSGFYLCAGTGDGEKLFFGSGTQLSVL.

V gene TRBV29-1 combines with J gene TRBJ1-2; 7 bases agree with TRBD1. The CDR3 length is 15 residues. Trimming took 1 base from V and 4 from J; bases not matched to a gene: 9. Germline V gives CDR1 SQVTM, CDR2 ANQGSEA. The CDR3 DNA is TGCAGCGTTGAAGGAGGGGGCAATCGGGGCTATGGCTACACCTTC. This sequence encodes CSVEGGGNRGYGYTF.

This chain joins TRBV20-1 and TRBJ1-3; the D is unclear. Germline CDR1 is DFQATT and CDR2 is SNEGSKA (reference sequence). The CDR3 spans 14 residues. The V gene lost 5 bases and the J gene lost 3 bases, with 14 bases spanning the gap. The CDR3, as DNA: TGCAGTGCTCGGATAGCCGATTTTGGAAACACCATATATTTT. Protein product: CSARIADFGNTIYF.